Sequencing of this TCR beta chain was carried out in a study of neurological immune-mediated disorders. Points from the study as a whole: Across subjects, no CDR3 amino acid sequence appeared in expanded clones of more than one subject, a finding that suggested private repertoires in all groups. Patients with HTLV-1-associated myelopathy had the highest level of TCR clonal expansion, whereas patients with multiple sclerosis had the lowest level, falling beneath the level found in healthy controls.

The CDR3 totals 12 residues. The germline V and J ends were trimmed by 0 bases and 9 bases, with 6 bases remaining between them. Germline assignment: CDR1 LGHDT and CDR2 YNNKEL (reference sequence). This clonotype was seen at least ten times. Its antigen is unidentified. Time point: longitudinal time-point 1 (baseline). PBMCs stored at -80 C, numbering 2 million, were the origin of the unsorted libraries. Template-switch 5'RACE cDNA synthesis added a 10-nucleotide unique molecular identifier. TCRdb used MiXCR to reprocess the 5' RACE reads, holding one entry per CDR3 protein. The sample includes some 77,000 distinct CDR3 sequences, approximately 15% of them seen just once.

The sequenced sample was PBMCs. This receptor was obtained from a female donor with HTLV-1-associated myelopathy (HAM/TSP). The rearrangement uses TRBV3-1 and TRBJ1-3; no definite D call. For the CDR3, the DNA is TGTGCCAGCAGCCAAGATCGGAGCACCATATATTTT. It yields the protein CASSQDRSTIYF.